Below, 32 T cell receptor beta chains from the same sample are listed, as sequenced in a study of T cells after yellow fever vaccination. TCRdb recomputed calls from the 5' RACE reads with MiXCR, one row per CDR3 protein. The data show about 630,000 distinct CDR3 sequences, over 9% seen once. Material: PBMCs, obtained on the day of the yellow fever booster vaccination. These receptors originate from a man aged 25-40 years who received the YFV17D yellow fever vaccine.

V gene TRBV30 combines with J gene TRBJ2-6, with no clear D. The length of the CDR3 is 12 residues. Germline assignment: CDR1 GTSNPN and CDR2 SVGIG (reference sequence). The V gene lost 5 bases and the J gene lost 1 base, with 3 bases spanning the gap. The CDR3 DNA follows: TGTGCCTGGGAATCTGGGGCCAACGTCCTGACTTTC. Amino acids: CAWESGANVLTF. The variable domain in full, with the rest retrieved from reference TRBV30 and TRBJ2-6, is SQTIHQWPATLVQPVGSPLSLECTVEGTSNPNLYWYRQAAGRGLQLLFYSVGIGQISSEVPQNLSASRPQDRQFILSSKKLLLSDSGFYLCAWESGANVLTFGAGSRLTVL.

The chain has TRBV20-1 and TRBJ2-2; 10 nucleotides agree with TRBD2. The germline gives CDR1 DFQATT, CDR2 SNEGSKA (reference sequence). J gave up 4 bases and V 1 base, and 0 bases lay outside the gene matches. The CDR3 runs 14 residues. CDR3 bases: TGCAGTGCTAGAGTAGCGGGAGGCACCGGGGAGCTGTTTTTT. Its protein is CSARVAGGTGELFF.

This clonotype was counted a few times. The chain couples TRBV18 to TRBJ1-5; 9 bases map to TRBD1. The length of the CDR3 is 16 residues. With 5 bases clipped from V and 2 bases from J, the junction kept 7 bases outside the gene matches. Germline CDR1 is KGHSH and CDR2 is LQKENI. Here the CDR3 reads CASSSGTGHGNQPQHF. For the CDR3, the DNA is TGTGCCAGCTCATCGGGGACAGGGCATGGCAATCAGCCCCAGCATTTT.

This sequence joins TRBV6-5 and TRBJ2-5; 7 nucleotides line up with TRBD2. Germline CDR1 and CDR2: MNHEY and SVGAGI. V lost 7 bases and J lost 5; bases outside the gene matches: 7. This CDR3 contains 13 residues. The CDR3 DNA is TGTGCCAGCAACCGAGGGAGGGCGGAGACCCAGTACTTC. Translated: CASNRGRAETQYF.

The rearrangement joins TRBV7-2 to TRBJ1-5; D not resolved. The CDR3 loop spans 14 amino acids. With 5 bases removed from V and 7 bases from J, the gap between germline ends came to 15 bases. Germline assignment: CDR1 SGHTA and CDR2 FQGNSA. The CDR3 protein is CASSLRRSGQPQHF. The DNA for the CDR3 is TGTGCCAGCAGCCTACGCCGATCTGGACAGCCCCAGCATTTT.

This clonotype was detected a few times. The chain is built from TRBV6-2 or TRBV6-3 and TRBJ2-1; 11 positions match TRBD1. CDR1 is MNHEY and CDR2 is SVGEGT in the germline V gene. This CDR3 contains 16 residues. The V and J ends lost 6 bases and 7 bases, in that order; junction bases with no gene match: 11. CDR3 nucleotide sequence: TGTGCCAGCAGCCTACACGGGACAGGGGGGGTGAATGAGCAGTTCTTC. Amino acid sequence: CASSLHGTGGVNEQFF.

The sample holds many counts of this clonotype. This chain uses TRBV20-1 with TRBJ2-1; D unclear. The CDR3 extends over 11 amino acids. From germline, CDR1 is DFQATT and CDR2 SNEGSKA (reference sequence). V lost 4 bases, J lost 5 bases, and 6 bases lay in between. As DNA, the CDR3 is TGCAGTGCTAACATCAACAATGAGCAGTTCTTC. Translation gives CSANINNEQFF.

Only a few counts were recorded for this clonotype. The V call is TRBV20-1, the J call TRBJ2-7; 7 bases map to TRBD2. From germline, CDR1 is DFQATT and CDR2 SNEGSKA (reference sequence). The CDR3 has 15 amino acids. The junction had 11 bases not matched to a gene; V was cut back by 4 bases and J by 2 bases. The CDR3 is CSAKLWEGTAYEQYF. CDR3 bases: TGCAGTGCTAAGCTCTGGGAGGGGACCGCCTACGAGCAGTACTTC.

This clonotype was counted only a few times. The J gene is TRBJ1-1, the V gene TRBV6-1; TRBD1 agrees at 8 bases. The CDR3 length is 14 residues. The ends lost 2 bases at V and 4 bases at J; junction bases unmatched: 3. In germline, CDR1 is MNHNS, CDR2 SASEGT. CDR3 sequence (DNA): TGTGCCAGCAGTGAACCTGACAGGGGCACTGAAGCTTTCTTT. Protein: CASSEPDRGTEAFF.

This clonotype was seen more than once but under ten times. This sequence joins TRBV19 and TRBJ2-7; D remains ambiguous. This CDR3 region has 15 residues. V shed 6 bases and J shed 0 bases, with 15 bases lying between them. From germline, CDR1 is LNHDA and CDR2 SQIVND (reference sequence). CDR3 in amino acids: CASSPVAASSYEQYF. CDR3 bases: TGTGCCAGTAGCCCGGTTGCGGCTAGCTCCTACGAGCAGTACTTC. The entire variable domain, with the rest obtained from reference TRBV19 and TRBJ2-7, is as follows: DGGITQSPKYLFRKEGQNVTLSCEQNLNHDAMYWYRQDPGQGLRLIYYSQIVNDFQKGDIAEGYSVSREKKESFPLTVTSAQKNPTAFYLCASSPVAASSYEQYFGPGTRLTVT.

J is TRBJ2-5 and V is TRBV24-1; no clear D. Trimming cost V 2 bases and J 0 bases, with 6 bases left between them. Germline assignment: CDR1 KGHDR and CDR2 SFDVKD. The CDR3 has 14 residues. The DNA for the CDR3 is TGTGCCACCAGTGATTCAGGTTACCAAGAGACCCAGTACTTC. Translating gives CATSDSGYQETQYF.

Only a few counts were recorded for this clonotype. The rearrangement uses TRBV7-8 and TRBJ2-4; 7 bases are a match to TRBD2. V was pared by 1 base and J by 7 bases, with 4 bases of the junction left unmatched. The CDR3 runs 14 residues. In germline, CDR1 is SGHVS, CDR2 FQNEAQ. The CDR3 coding sequence is TGTGCCAGCAGCTTAGGGGGGGGGTCGAACATTCAGTACTTC. Its translation: CASSLGGGSNIQYF.

The sample holds many counts of this clonotype. The chain carries TRBV10-3 and TRBJ2-7; D might be TRBD1 or TRBD2, each matching 6 bases. The V and J ends lost 3 bases and 0 bases respectively, with 9 bases between them. CDR1 is ENHRY and CDR2 is SYGVKD in the germline V gene. The CDR3 sequence is 14 residues long. DNA of the CDR3: TGTGCCATCAGTGAAGGGGGGAGCTCCTACGAGCAGTACTTC. It yields the protein CAISEGGSSYEQYF.

V and J are TRBV6-2 or TRBV6-3 and TRBJ2-7, with 9 bases aligning to TRBD2. The CDR3 is made up of 16 amino acids. The germline gives CDR1 MNHEY, CDR2 SVGEGT. The trim removed 6 bases at V and 6 bases at J, leaving 15 bases unmatched. CDR3: CASSFLGVSGRSEQYF. The DNA for the CDR3 is TGTGCCAGCAGCTTCCTAGGGGTTAGCGGGAGAAGCGAGCAGTACTTC.

This clonotype was counted a few times. The CDR3 protein is CATPLGPGSVGYTF. DNA of the CDR3: TGTGCCACCCCTCTGGGGCCAGGGTCGGTCGGCTACACCTTC. The gene calls are TRBV28 and TRBJ1-2; D is possibly TRBD1 (5 bases). With 10 bases removed from V and 8 bases from J, the gap between germline ends came to 23 bases. Germline CDR1 and CDR2: MDHEN and SYDVKM. The CDR3 runs to 14 residues.

With regard to this clonotype: This may come from a read error, since a much larger clone is one base off. The CDR3 bases are TGCGCCAGCAGCCAGGACTCGGTGGGGTCAGATACGCAGTATTTT. Amino acids: CASSQDSVGSDTQYF. This sequence joins TRBV4-3 and TRBJ2-3, with D possibly being TRBD2 (5 bases). Germline values: CDR1 LGHNA, CDR2 YSLEER. Trimming left V 3 bases short and J 4 bases short, with 14 bases between. The CDR3 runs 15 residues.

The chain couples TRBV7-9 to TRBJ2-5, with 9 bases aligning to TRBD2. Looked up from germline, CDR1 is SEHNR and CDR2 is FQNEAQ (reference sequence). The V segment lost 4 bases and the J segment 5 bases; nucleotides outside the gene matches: 8. The CDR3 has 15 residues. The CDR3 DNA reads as TGTGCCAGCAGCTCAAGCGGGAGGACTCCGGAGACCCAGTACTTC. Translated, it gives CASSSSGRTPETQYF.

The chain uses TRBV20-1 and TRBJ2-3, with unresolved D. CDR1 DFQATT and CDR2 SNEGSKA come from the germline V gene (reference sequence). There are 12 residues in the CDR3. V was clipped by 0 bases and J by 11 bases, with 12 bases between them. The CDR3 nucleotides are TGCAGTGCTAGAGAGCCCAGTTTTAGGCAGTATTTT. Its protein product is CSAREPSFRQYF.

The chain combines TRBV20-1 with TRBJ1-2; TRBD1 agrees at 9 bases. V shed 6 bases, J shed 5 bases, and the junction held 7 bases outside the gene matches. The CDR3 runs 13 residues. The V gene's germline CDR1 is DFQATT and CDR2 SNEGSKA (reference sequence). For the CDR3, the DNA is TGCAGTGCGCCAGGGGGACAGGGATATGGCTACACCTTC. Translated, it gives CSAPGGQGYGYTF.

The sample holds a few counts of this clonotype. The chain recombines TRBV7-2 with TRBJ2-3; 7 bases agree with TRBD1. The germline V gene has CDR1 SGHTA and CDR2 FQGNSA. V lost 5 bases, J lost 5 bases, and 7 bases stayed unmatched. The CDR3 covers 14 residues. CDR3 in DNA: TGTGCCAGCAGCCTCACCCCAGGGGGAGATACGCAGTATTTT. It yields the protein CASSLTPGGDTQYF.

This chain connects TRBV2 to TRBJ1-6, with 9 positions matching TRBD1. Trimming took 6 bases from V and 10 from J; bases not matched to a gene: 10. Germline assignment: CDR1 SNHLY and CDR2 FYNNEI. There are 15 residues in the CDR3. Here the CDR3 DNA reads TGTGCCAGCAGAATAAGTACAGGGGGCCCCTCACCCCTCCACTTT. Encoded protein: CASRISTGGPSPLHF.

This clonotype was seen a few times. The gene calls are TRBV7-2 and TRBJ2-7, with D tentatively TRBD1 (6 bases). The CDR3 is 13 residues long. V lost 5 bases and J 7 bases, leaving 15 bases between the germline ends. The germline gives CDR1 SGHTA, CDR2 FQGNSA. The CDR3 loop is CASSEAPRGEQYF. In DNA form, the CDR3 reads TGTGCCAGCAGCGAAGCCCCTAGGGGGGAGCAGTACTTC.

There are a few counts of this clonotype. The CDR3: CASSRHYGNINTEAFF. The CDR3, as DNA: TGTGCCAGCAGCCGACACTATGGGAACATCAACACTGAAGCTTTCTTT. The genes are TRBV7-2 and TRBJ1-1; D unresolved. The CDR3 has 16 amino acids. V was cut by 5 bases and J by 2 bases, with 18 bases left in between. Looked up from germline, CDR1 is SGHTA and CDR2 is FQGNSA.

The chain uses TRBV7-2 and TRBJ2-7, with D unclear. V was pared by 5 bases and J by 3 bases, with 17 bases between. The germline V gene encodes CDR1 SGHTA and CDR2 FQGNSA. The CDR3 totals 15 residues. CDR3 loop: CASSRITISGYEQYF. The CDR3, as DNA: TGTGCCAGCAGCCGAATAACAATTTCTGGCTACGAGCAGTACTTC.

This chain links TRBV12-3 or TRBV12-4 with TRBJ2-5; tentative D call: TRBD2 (5 bases). The CDR3 covers 15 residues. V was clipped by 5 bases and J by 5 bases, with 18 bases between them. The CDR3 sequence: CASSPLAKRFETQYF. The CDR3 DNA reads TGTGCCAGCAGTCCTCTAGCAAAACGTTTCGAGACCCAGTACTTC.

This clonotype occurred many times. The CDR3 nucleotides are TGCGCCAGCAGCCTTCTGCCCAGCGGGAGGCCAGAGTCCGGGAATGAGCAGTTCTTC. Protein product: CASSLLPSGRPESGNEQFF. The rearrangement uses TRBV5-1 and TRBJ2-1; 9 bases are a match to TRBD2. Unmatched junction bases numbered 21, after V lost 4 bases and J lost 7 bases. The CDR3 length is 19 residues. Germline V CDR1 and CDR2: SGHRS, YFSETQ.

The V call is TRBV7-3, the J call TRBJ1-2; the match to TRBD1 covers 10 bases. Germline CDR1 and CDR2: SGHTA and FQGTGA. The CDR3 loop spans 15 amino acids. V shed 5 bases, J shed 4 bases, and the junction held 7 bases outside the gene matches. The CDR3 DNA sequence: TGTGCCAGCAGCCCTGGACAGGGGGGATTCTATGGCTACACCTTC. Residues: CASSPGQGGFYGYTF.

The chain joins TRBV7-9 to TRBJ2-1; the match to TRBD2 covers 10 bases. The CDR3 spans 14 residues. With V trimmed by 2 bases and J by 10 bases, 5 bases remained unmatched. Germline V lookup: CDR1 SEHNR, CDR2 FQNEAQ (reference sequence). The CDR3 DNA follows: TGTGCCAGCAGCTTAACAGCGGGAGGGGGGGAGCAGTTCTTC. Encoded protein: CASSLTAGGGEQFF.

This clonotype showed up just a few times. The chain recombines TRBV14 with TRBJ1-2; D unresolved. Per germline, CDR1 SGHDN and CDR2 FVKESK. The CDR3 spans 14 residues. V gave up 4 bases and J gave up 0 bases, with 9 bases separating them. Written as DNA, the CDR3 is TGTGCCAGCAGCCGCGGGAGGGCTAACTATGGCTACACCTTC. This sequence encodes CASSRGRANYGYTF.

This clonotype was seen many times. The V gene is TRBV12-3 or TRBV12-4, the J gene TRBJ2-1, with TRBD2 identical over 8 bases. After removal of 6 bases from V and 5 bases from J, the junction contained 15 bases not matched to a gene. This CDR3 spans 17 amino acids. CDR3 coding DNA: TGTGCCAGCAGATTGGGCCTGGCGGGAGGATGGGACAATGAGCAGTTCTTC. Translation: CASRLGLAGGWDNEQFF.

This clonotype was detected only a few times. The gene calls are TRBV5-1 and TRBJ2-1; 10 bases are a match to TRBD2. V dropped 3 bases and J dropped 8; count of bases not matched to a gene: 8. The CDR3 is 15 residues long. Germline loops: CDR1 SGHRS, CDR2 YFSETQ. The CDR3 protein is CASSYTSGTGDEQFF. The CDR3 DNA reads TGCGCCAGCAGCTATACTAGCGGGACCGGCGATGAGCAGTTCTTC.

The J gene is TRBJ2-5, the V gene TRBV5-4, with D tentatively TRBD2 (6 bases). CDR1 and CDR2 from the germline V gene are SGHNT and YYREEE (reference sequence). The ends were cut back, 2 bases at V and 4 bases at J, with 15 bases in the middle. The CDR3 is made up of 15 amino acids. Here the CDR3 reads CASSLGGGMIETQYF. The CDR3 DNA reads TGTGCCAGCAGCTTAGGCGGCGGGATGATAGAGACCCAGTACTTC. Drawing the rest from reference TRBV5-4 and TRBJ2-5, the complete variable domain is ETGVTQSPTHLIKTRGQQVTLRCSSQSGHNTVSWYQQALGQGPQFIFQYYREEENGRGNFPPRFSGLQFPNYSSELNVNALELDDSALYLCASSLGGGMIETQYFGPGTRLLVL.